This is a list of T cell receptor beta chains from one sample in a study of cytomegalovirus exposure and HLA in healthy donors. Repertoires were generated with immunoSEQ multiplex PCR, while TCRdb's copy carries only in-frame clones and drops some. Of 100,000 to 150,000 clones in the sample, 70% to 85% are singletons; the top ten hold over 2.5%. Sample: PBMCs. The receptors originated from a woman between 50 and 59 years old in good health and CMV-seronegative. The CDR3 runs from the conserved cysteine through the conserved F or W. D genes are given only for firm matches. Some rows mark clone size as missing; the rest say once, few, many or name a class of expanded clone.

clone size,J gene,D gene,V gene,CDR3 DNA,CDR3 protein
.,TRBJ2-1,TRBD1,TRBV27,TGTGCCAGCAGTCGACCCTTGGCGGGACAGGGGGAGCAGTTCTTC,CASSRPLAGQGEQFF
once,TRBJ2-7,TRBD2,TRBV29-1,TGCAGCGTTGAAGTTACCGGGACTAGCGAGCAGTACTTC,CSVEVTGTSEQYF
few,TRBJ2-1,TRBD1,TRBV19,TGTGCCAGTAAAGGGCCCTTTACAGGGGCCGACAATGAGCAGTTCTTC,CASKGPFTGADNEQFF
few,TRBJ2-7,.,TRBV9,TGTGCCAGCAGCGTAGGCCCCGGTTCAGGTCCCTTCCAAGCCGAGCAGTACTTC,CASSVGPGSGPFQAEQYF
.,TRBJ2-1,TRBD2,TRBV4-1,TGCGCCAGCAGCCAATTAACGGGGGGTCCAAGTGAGCCCTACAATGAGCAGTTCTTC,CASSQLTGGPSEPYNEQFF
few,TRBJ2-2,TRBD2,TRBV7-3,TGTGCCAGCAGTAAAAGCGGGAGCGTCACCGGGGAGCTGTTTTTT,CASSKSGSVTGELFF
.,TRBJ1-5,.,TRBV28,TGTGCCAGCGGAGGATCACGCAATCAGCCCCAGCATTTT,CASGGSRNQPQHF
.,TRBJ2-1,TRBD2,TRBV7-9,TGTTCCAGCAGCTTCAGACTAGCCCTGTACAATGAGCAGTTCTTC,CSSSFRLALYNEQFF
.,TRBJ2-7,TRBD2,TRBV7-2,TGTGCCAGCAGCTTAGCAGCAGCGGGAGCGGGTGAGCAGTACTTC,CASSLAAAGAGEQYF
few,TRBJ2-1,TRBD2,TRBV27,TGTGCCAGCAGTTTCGGGAGGGCCAAGAATGAGCAGTTCTTC,CASSFGRAKNEQFF
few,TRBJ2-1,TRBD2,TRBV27,TGTGCCAGCAGTATACTAGCGGGAGTGTACAATGAGCAGTTCTTC,CASSILAGVYNEQFF
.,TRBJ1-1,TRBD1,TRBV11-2,TGTGCCAGCAGCTTAGGGCTGGGACAGGTAGGAAACACTGAAGCTTTCTTT,CASSLGLGQVGNTEAFF
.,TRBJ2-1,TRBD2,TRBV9,TGTGCCAGCAGCACCGGGACTACTCAATATGAGCAGTTCTTC,CASSTGTTQYEQFF
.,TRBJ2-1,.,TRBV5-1,TGCGCCAGCAGCCCGGGGAGACTAGATGGGGCTTATTTCTTC,CASSPGRLDGAYFF
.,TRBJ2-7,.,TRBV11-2,TGTGCCAGCAGCTTAGAAGGGTATGGGGAAGGGGTCTACGAGCAGTACTTC,CASSLEGYGEGVYEQYF
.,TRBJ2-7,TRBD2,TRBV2,TGTGCCAGCAGCCCGGGACTAGCGGTCTACGAGCAGTACTTC,CASSPGLAVYEQYF
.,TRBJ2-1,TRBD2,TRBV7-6,TGTGCCAGCAGCTTACTGGTAGCGGGAGCTTACAATGAGCAGTTCTTC,CASSLLVAGAYNEQFF
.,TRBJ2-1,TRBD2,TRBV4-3,TGCGCCAGCAGCCAATCCCTAGCGGTCTCCTACAATGAGCAGTTCTTC,CASSQSLAVSYNEQFF
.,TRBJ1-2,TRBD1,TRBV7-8,TGTGCCAGCAGCTTAGGCCGAACCCCCGGACAGGGAAGGTATGGCTACACCTTC,CASSLGRTPGQGRYGYTF
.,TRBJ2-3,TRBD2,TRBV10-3,TGTGCCATCAGTGAGTCTGGGGGACTAGCGGGGAGCACAGATACGCAGTATTTT,CAISESGGLAGSTDTQYF
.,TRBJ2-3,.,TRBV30,TGTGCCTGGAGTGTACTTGGAGATAGCACAGATACGCAGTATTTT,CAWSVLGDSTDTQYF
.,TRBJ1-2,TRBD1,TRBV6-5,TGTGCCAGCAGTTACGCCGGGACAGGGGGGAATGGCTACACCTTC,CASSYAGTGGNGYTF
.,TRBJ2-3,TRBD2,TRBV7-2,TGTGCCAGCAGCTCAGGACTAGCGGGATTTACAGATACGCAGTATTTT,CASSSGLAGFTDTQYF
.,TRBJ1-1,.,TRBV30,TGTGCCTGGACGGCAGGGTTGAACACTGAAGCTTTCTTT,CAWTAGLNTEAFF
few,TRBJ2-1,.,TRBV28,TGTGCCAGCAAGAGCGGTGGCTCCTACAATGAGCAGTTCTTC,CASKSGGSYNEQFF
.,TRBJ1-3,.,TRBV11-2,TGTGCCAGCAGCTTAGATCACTACTCTGGAAACACCATATATTTT,CASSLDHYSGNTIYF
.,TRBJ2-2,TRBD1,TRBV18,TGTGCCAGCTCACCACCAGGACAGGGCCGAACCGGGGAGCTGTTTTTT,CASSPPGQGRTGELFF
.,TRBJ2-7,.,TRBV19,TGTGCCAGTAGTATATGGCTAGAAGACGAGCAGTACTTC,CASSIWLEDEQYF
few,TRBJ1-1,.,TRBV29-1,TGCAGCGTTGAATCAACCGGGACAGAAGCTTTCTTT,CSVESTGTEAFF
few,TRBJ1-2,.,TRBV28,TGTGCCAGCAGTTTATGGACTAGTGGCTACACCTTC,CASSLWTSGYTF
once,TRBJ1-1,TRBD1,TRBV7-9,TGTGCCAGCAGCTTAGGACAGGGCTCCTCTAACACTGAAGCTTTCTTT,CASSLGQGSSNTEAFF
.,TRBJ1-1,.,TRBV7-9,TGTGCCAGCAGCCGACTCTCTGACAGCAGGAACACTGAAGCTTTCTTT,CASSRLSDSRNTEAFF
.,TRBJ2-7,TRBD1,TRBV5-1,TGCGCCAGCAGCTCAACAGGGGGCCACGAGCAGTACTTC,CASSSTGGHEQYF
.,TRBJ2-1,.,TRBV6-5,TGTGCCAGCAGTTACGCGACTCACAATGAGCAGTTCTTC,CASSYATHNEQFF
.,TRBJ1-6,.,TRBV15,TGTGCCACCAGCAGAGGAGGACAGATAGATTCACCCCTCCACTTT,CATSRGGQIDSPLHF
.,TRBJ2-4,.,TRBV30,TGTGCCTCCACAACTAGAACCAAAAACATTCAGTACTTC,CASTTRTKNIQYF
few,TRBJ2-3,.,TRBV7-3,TGTGCCAGCAGCTTCGGAGATACGCAGTATTTT,CASSFGDTQYF
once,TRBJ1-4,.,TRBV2,TGTGCCAGCAGTGAGAGCCGACACGGTAATGAAAAACTGTTTTTT,CASSESRHGNEKLFF
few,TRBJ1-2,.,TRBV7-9,TGTTCCAGCAGCTCAGGATATGGCTACACCTTC,CSSSSGYGYTF
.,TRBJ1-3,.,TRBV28,TGTGCCAGCTTCGAGGCAAGAACTGGAAACACCATATATTTT,CASFEARTGNTIYF
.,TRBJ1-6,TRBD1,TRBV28,TGTGCCAGCAGGGGGGGACAGGCTAATTCACCCCTCCACTTT,CASRGGQANSPLHF